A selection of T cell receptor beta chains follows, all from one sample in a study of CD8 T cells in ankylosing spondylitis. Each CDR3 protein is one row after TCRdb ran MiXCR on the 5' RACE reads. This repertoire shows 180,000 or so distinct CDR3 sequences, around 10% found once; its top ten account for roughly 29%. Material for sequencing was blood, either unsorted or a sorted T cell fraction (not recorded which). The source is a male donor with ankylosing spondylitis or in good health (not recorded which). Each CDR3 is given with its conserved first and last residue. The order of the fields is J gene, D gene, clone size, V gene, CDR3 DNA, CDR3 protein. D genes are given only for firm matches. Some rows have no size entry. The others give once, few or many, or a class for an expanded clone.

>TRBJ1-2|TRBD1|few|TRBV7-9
TGTGCCAGCAGCAAGGACAGGGTGGGAGGCTACACCTTC
CASSKDRVGGYTF
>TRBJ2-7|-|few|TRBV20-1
TGCAGTGCTAGCCTTCTCCATGACGAGCAGTACTTC
CSASLLHDEQYF
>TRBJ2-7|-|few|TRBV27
TGTGCCAGCTCCGCCCTCGTCGGGAACGAGCAGTACTTC
CASSALVGNEQYF
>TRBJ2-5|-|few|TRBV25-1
TGTGCCAGCAGTGAACAGGGGAGGTCCCTGGCCCAGTACTTC
CASSEQGRSLAQYF
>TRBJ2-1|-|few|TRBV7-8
TGTGCCAGCAGCTTAGCGGGAGAGCCCCCTAGGAAGCAGTTCTTC
CASSLAGEPPRKQFF
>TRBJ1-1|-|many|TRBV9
TGTGCCAGCAGCGTAGTCGACACTGAAGCTTTCTTT
CASSVVDTEAFF
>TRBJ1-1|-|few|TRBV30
TGTGCCTCGAACCTGAACAGGGACACTGAAGCTTTCTTT
CASNLNRDTEAFF
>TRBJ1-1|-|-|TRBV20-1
TGCAGTGCCGAGAACCTGAGGAACACTGAAGCTTTCTTT
CSAENLRNTEAFF
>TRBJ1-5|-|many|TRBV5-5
TGTGCCAGCAGCTTGTTCGCTGGTCGAGGGGGCAATCAGCCCCAGCATTTT
CASSLFAGRGGNQPQHF
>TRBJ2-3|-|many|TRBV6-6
TGTGCCAGCAGTTATTCAACGGAATCAACGCAGTATTTT
CASSYSTESTQYF
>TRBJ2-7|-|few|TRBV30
TGTGCCTGGAGTTTGGCGACAGGGAGGTTCTACGAGCAGTACTTC
CAWSLATGRFYEQYF
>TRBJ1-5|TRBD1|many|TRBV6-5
TGTGCCAGCAGTTTGGACAGGGGGCCCCATCAGCCCCAGCATTTT
CASSLDRGPHQPQHF
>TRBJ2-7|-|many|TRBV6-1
TGTGCCAGCAGTCGCCGTGTCTCCCCTCGGTCCGAGCAGTACTTC
CASSRRVSPRSEQYF
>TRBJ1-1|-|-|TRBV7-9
TGTGCCAGCAGCTTAGCCCAGGGAGGGACTGAAGCTTTCTTT
CASSLAQGGTEAFF
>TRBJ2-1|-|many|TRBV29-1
TGCACCGCATCCCCCTCTAATGAGCAGTTCTTC
CTASPSNEQFF
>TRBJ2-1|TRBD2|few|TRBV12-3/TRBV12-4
TGTGCCAGCAGTCCTCCGGGACTAGCTGCGAATGAGCAGTTCTTC
CASSPPGLAANEQFF
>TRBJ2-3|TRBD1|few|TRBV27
TGTGCCAGCAGTCTCTTCGTTGGACAGGGCGTTCCAAGCACAGATACGCAGTATTTT
CASSLFVGQGVPSTDTQYF
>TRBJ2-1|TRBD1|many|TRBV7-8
TGTGCCAGCAGCGTGACCAGGGGGAATGAGCAGTTCTTC
CASSVTRGNEQFF
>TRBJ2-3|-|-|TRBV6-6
TGTGCCAGCAGTTCGGACTTCCCGGATACGCAGTATTTT
CASSSDFPDTQYF
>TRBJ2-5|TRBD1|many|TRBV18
TGTGCCAGCTCACCATTGGCGATGACAGGGACGACGAAGGAGACCCAGTACTTC
CASSPLAMTGTTKETQYF
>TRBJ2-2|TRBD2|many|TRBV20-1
TGCAGTGCCCTTGGACGGGGGGGGATCGGGGAGCTGTTTTTT
CSALGRGGIGELFF
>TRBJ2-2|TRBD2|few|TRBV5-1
TGCGCCAGCAGGGAAGGACTAGCTGATACCGGGGAGCTGTTTTTT
CASREGLADTGELFF
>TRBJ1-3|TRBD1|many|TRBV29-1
TGCAGCGTTGAAGATCCAGGGGGCCGGGACACCATATATTTT
CSVEDPGGRDTIYF